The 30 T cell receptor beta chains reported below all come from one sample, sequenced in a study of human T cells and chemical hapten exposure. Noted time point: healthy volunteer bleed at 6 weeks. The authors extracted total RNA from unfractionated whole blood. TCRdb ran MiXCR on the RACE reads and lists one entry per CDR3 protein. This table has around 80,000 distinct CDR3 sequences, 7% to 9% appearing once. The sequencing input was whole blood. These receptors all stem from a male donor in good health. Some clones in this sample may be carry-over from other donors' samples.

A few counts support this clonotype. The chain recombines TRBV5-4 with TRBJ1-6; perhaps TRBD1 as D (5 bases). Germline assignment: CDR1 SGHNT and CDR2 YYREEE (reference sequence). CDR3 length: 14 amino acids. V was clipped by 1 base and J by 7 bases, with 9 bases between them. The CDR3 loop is CASSLKQENSPLHF. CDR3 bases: TGTGCCAGCAGCTTGAAACAGGAGAATTCACCCCTCCACTTT.

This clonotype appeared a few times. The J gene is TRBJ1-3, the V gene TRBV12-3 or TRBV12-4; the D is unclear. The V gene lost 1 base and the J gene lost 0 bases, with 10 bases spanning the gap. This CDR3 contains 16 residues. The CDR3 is CASSLGHRFSGNTIYF. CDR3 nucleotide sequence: TGTGCCAGCAGTTTAGGTCACAGATTCTCTGGAAACACCATATATTTT.

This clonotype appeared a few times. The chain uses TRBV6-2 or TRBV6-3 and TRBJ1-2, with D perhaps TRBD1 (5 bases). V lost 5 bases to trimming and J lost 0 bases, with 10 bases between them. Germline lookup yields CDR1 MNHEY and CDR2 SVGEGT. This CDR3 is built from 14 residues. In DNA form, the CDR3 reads TGTGCCAGCAGTCGACAGACCTCTAACTATGGCTACACCTTC. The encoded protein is CASSRQTSNYGYTF.

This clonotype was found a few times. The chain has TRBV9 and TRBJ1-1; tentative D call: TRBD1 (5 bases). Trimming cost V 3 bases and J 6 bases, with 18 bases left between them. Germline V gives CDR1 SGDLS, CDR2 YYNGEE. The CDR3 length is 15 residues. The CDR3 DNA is TGTGCCAGCAGCGCTGCCCAGGGAATCGGCGCTGAAGCTTTCTTT. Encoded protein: CASSAAQGIGAEAFF.

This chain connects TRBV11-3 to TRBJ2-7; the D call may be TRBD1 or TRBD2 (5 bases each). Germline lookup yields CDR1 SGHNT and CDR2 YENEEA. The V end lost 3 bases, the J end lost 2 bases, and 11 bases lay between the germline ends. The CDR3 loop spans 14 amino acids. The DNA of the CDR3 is TGTGCCAGCAGCTTCCGGGACGGACCCTACGAGCAGTACTTC. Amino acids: CASSFRDGPYEQYF.

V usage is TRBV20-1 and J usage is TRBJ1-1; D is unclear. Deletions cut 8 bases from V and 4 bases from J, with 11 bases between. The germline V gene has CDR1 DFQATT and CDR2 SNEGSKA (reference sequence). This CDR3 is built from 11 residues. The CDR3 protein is CSPAAGTEAFF. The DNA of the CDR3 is TGCAGTCCGGCGGCGGGCACTGAAGCTTTCTTT.

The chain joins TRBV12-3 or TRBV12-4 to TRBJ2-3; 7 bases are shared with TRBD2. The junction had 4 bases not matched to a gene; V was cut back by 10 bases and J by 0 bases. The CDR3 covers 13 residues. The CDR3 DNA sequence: TGTGCCACCCAGCGGGATAGCACAGATACGCAGTATTTT. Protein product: CATQRDSTDTQYF.

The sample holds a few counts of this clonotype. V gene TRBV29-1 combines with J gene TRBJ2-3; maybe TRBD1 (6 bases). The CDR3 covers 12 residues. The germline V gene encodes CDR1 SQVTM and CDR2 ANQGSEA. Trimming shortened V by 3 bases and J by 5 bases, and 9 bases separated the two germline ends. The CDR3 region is CSVDKGEDTQYF. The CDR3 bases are TGCAGCGTTGATAAGGGGGAAGATACGCAGTATTTT.

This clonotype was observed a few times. CDR3 DNA sequence: TGTGCCAGCAGCCGTCAATGGGGGGGCGGGAGCGAAGGCAATGAGCAGTTCTTC. Amino acids: CASSRQWGGGSEGNEQFF. The genes are TRBV3-1 and TRBJ2-1; weak D call: TRBD2 (7 bases). Germline CDR1 is LGHDT and CDR2 is YNNKEL (reference sequence). Deletions cut 4 bases from V and 6 bases from J, with 25 bases between. The CDR3 sequence is 18 residues long.

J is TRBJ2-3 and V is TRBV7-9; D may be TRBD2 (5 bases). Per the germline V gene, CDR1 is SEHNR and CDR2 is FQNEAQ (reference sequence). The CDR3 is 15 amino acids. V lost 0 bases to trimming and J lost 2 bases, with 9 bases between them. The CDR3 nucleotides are TGTGCCAGCAGCTTAGCGGGAGCCGTCACAGATACGCAGTATTTT. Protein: CASSLAGAVTDTQYF.

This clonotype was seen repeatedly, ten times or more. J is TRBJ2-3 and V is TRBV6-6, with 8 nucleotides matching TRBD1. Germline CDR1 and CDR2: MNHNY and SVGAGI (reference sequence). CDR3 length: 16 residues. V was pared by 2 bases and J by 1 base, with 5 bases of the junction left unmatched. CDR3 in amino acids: CASSYGTGGGTDTQYF. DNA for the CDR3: TGTGCCAGCAGTTACGGAACAGGGGGAGGCACAGATACGCAGTATTTT.

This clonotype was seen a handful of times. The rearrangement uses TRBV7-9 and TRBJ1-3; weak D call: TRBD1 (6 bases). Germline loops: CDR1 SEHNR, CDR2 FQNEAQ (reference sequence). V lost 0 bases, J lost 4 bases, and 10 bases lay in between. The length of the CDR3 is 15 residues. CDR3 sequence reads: CASSLADRSGNTIYF. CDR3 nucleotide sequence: TGTGCCAGCAGCTTAGCCGACAGGAGCGGAAACACCATATATTTT.

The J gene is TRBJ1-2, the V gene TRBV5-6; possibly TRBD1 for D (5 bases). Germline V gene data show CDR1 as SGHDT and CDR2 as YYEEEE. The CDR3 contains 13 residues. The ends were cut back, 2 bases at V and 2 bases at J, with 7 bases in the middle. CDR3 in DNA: TGTGCCAGCAGCTTCGGGGCCAACTATGGCTACACCTTC. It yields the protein CASSFGANYGYTF.

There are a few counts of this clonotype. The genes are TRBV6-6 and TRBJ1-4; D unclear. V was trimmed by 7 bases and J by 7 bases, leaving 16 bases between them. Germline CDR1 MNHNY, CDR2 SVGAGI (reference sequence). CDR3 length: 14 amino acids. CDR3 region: CASTEIFDPEKLFF. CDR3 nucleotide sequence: TGTGCCAGCACCGAGATTTTTGACCCTGAAAAACTGTTTTTT.

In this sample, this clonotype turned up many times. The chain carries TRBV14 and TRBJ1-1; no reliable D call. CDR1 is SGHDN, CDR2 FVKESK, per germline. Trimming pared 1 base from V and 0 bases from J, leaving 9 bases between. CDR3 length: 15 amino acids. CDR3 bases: TGTGCCAGCAGCCAAGGGAAGTACATGAACACTGAAGCTTTCTTT. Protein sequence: CASSQGKYMNTEAFF.

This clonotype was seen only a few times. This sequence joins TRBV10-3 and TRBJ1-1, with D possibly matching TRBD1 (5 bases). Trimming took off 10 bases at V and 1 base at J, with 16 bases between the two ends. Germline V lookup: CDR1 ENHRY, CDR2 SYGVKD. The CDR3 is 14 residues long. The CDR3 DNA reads TGTGCCACCACAGGAAACCCTACGAACACTGAAGCTTTCTTT. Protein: CATTGNPTNTEAFF.

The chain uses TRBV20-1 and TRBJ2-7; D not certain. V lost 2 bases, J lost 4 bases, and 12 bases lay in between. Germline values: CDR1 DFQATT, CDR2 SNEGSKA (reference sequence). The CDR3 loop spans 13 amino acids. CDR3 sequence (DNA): TGCAGTGCTAGAAACTCACCGACATACGAGCAGTACTTC. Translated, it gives CSARNSPTYEQYF.

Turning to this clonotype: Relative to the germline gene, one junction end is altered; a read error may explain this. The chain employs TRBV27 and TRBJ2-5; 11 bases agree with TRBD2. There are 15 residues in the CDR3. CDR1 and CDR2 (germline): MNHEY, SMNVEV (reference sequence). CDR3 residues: CASSPPGLAEETRYF. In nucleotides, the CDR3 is TGTGCCAGCAGTCCACCGGGACTAGCGGAAGAGACCCGGTACTTC.

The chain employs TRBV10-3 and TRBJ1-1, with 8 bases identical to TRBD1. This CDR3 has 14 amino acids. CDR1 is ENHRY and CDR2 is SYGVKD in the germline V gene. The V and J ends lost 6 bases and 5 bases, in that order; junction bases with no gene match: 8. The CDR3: CAIRDTGGGTEAFF. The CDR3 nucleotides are TGTGCCATCAGGGATACAGGGGGGGGAACTGAAGCTTTCTTT.

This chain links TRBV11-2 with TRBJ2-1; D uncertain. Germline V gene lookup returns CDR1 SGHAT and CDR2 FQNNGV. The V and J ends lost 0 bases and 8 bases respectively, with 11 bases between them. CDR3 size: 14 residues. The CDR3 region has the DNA TGTGCCAGCAGCTTAGACCCGGGTTCTTATGAGCAGTTCTTC. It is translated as CASSLDPGSYEQFF.

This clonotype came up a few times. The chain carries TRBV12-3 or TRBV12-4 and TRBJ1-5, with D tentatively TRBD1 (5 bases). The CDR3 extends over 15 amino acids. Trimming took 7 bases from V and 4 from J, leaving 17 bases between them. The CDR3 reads CASTRGGRGNQPQHF. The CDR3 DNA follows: TGTGCCAGCACTCGGGGCGGACGGGGTAATCAGCCCCAGCATTTT.

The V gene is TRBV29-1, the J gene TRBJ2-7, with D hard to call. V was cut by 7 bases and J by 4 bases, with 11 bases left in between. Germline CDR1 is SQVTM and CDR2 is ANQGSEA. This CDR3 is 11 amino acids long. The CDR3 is CSGVLGYEQYF. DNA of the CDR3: TGCAGCGGTGTATTGGGATACGAGCAGTACTTC.

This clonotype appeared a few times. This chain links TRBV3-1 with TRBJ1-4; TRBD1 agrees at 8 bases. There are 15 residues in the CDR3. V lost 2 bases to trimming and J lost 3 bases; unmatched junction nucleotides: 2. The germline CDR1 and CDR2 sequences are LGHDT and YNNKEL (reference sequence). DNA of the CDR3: TGTGCCAGCAGCCAAAGGACAGGGCCTAATGAAAAACTGTTTTTT. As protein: CASSQRTGPNEKLFF. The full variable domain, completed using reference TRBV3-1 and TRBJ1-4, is DTAVSQTPKYLVTQMGNDKSIKCEQNLGHDTMYWYKQDSKKFLKIMFSYNNKELIINETVPNRFSPKSPDKAHLNLHINSLELGDSAVYFCASSQRTGPNEKLFFGSGTQLSVL.

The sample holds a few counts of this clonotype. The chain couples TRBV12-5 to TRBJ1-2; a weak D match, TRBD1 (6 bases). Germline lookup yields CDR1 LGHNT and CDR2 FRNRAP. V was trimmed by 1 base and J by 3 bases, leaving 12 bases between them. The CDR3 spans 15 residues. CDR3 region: CASGLGGWTDYGYTF. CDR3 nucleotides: TGTGCTAGTGGTTTGGGGGGCTGGACAGACTATGGCTACACCTTC.

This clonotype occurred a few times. The DNA for the CDR3 is TGTGCCAGCAGTGATCGGCAGGCCTCGGCAGATACGCAGTATTTT. Amino acids: CASSDRQASADTQYF. The J gene is TRBJ2-3, the V gene TRBV2; no firm D call. V was trimmed by 3 bases and J by 4 bases, leaving 14 bases between them. CDR1 SNHLY and CDR2 FYNNEI come from the germline V gene. This CDR3 comprises 15 residues.

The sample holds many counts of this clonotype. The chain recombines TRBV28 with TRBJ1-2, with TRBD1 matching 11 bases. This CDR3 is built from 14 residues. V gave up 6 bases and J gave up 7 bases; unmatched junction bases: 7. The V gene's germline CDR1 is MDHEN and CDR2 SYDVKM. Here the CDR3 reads CASRTPGQGVGYTF. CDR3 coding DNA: TGTGCCAGCAGGACGCCGGGACAGGGGGTTGGCTACACCTTC.

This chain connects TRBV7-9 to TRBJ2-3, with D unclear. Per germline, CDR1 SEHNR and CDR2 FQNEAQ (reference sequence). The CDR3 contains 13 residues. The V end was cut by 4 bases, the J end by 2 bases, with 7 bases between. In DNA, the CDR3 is TGTGCCAGCAGCTCGGCGTCCACAGATACGCAGTATTTT. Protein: CASSSASTDTQYF.

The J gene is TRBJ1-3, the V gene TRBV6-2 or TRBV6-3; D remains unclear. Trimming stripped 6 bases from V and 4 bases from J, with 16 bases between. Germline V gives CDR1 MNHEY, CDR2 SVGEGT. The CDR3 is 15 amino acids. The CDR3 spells CASRPDRTTGNTIYF. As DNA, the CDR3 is TGTGCCAGCAGACCCGACCGGACGACAGGAAACACCATATATTTT.

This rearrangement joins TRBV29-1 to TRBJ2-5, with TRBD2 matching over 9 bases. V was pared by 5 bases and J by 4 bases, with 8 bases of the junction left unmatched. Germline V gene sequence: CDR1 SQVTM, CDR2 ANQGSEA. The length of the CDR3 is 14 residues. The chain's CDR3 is CSVWGSGSAETQYF. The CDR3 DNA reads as TGCAGCGTTTGGGGTAGCGGGAGCGCAGAGACCCAGTACTTC.

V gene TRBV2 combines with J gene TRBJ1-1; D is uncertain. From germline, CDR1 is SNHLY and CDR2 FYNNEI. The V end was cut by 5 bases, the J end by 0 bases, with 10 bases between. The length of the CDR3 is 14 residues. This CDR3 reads CASSSELLNTEAFF. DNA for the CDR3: TGTGCCAGCAGTAGCGAGCTTTTGAACACTGAAGCTTTCTTT.